What follows describes a single T cell receptor beta chain. Its antigen is as yet unknown. Total RNA was extracted at no less than 5.5 micrograms per sample. Trimming cost V 5 bases and J 0 bases; bases outside gene matches: 10. Germline V gene data show CDR1 as SGHVS and CDR2 as FQNEAQ. This CDR3 is built from 16 residues. The data were obtained in a study of blood T cells in healthy people across ages. The study's findings and limits: Among long-lived donors, naive CD4+ cells were more numerous and diversity higher than in aged donors.

Together with a sample-barcoded 5' primer, a J-beta primer mix was included in a second PCR lasting roughly 6 to 12 cycles. TCRdb re-called the 5' RACE reads with MiXCR, one entry per CDR3 protein. The sample shows about 1.6 million distinct CDR3 sequences, roughly a third of them seen only once. The genes are TRBV7-8 and TRBJ2-7; 7 bases agree with TRBD1. Sequenced: blood. The TCR sequence derives from a woman aged 30 to 39 in good health. As DNA, the CDR3 is TGTGCCAGCAGCACAAGGACAGGTGGTAGCTCCTACGAGCAGTACTTC. As protein: CASSTRTGGSSYEQYF.